These 15 T cell receptor beta chains share one sample of origin, sequenced in a study of cytomegalovirus exposure and HLA in healthy donors. The PCR contained 60 Vbeta and 13 Jbeta primers. TCRdb keeps only in-frame clones here, not all; method: immunoSEQ multiplex PCR. The sample holds about 180,000 clones, around 81% seen once. Specimen: PBMCs. Receptors were obtained from a man in his forties or fifties in good health and CMV-seronegative.

In this sample, this clone turned up a few times. Other DNA sequences from this sample encode an identical CDR3 as well. The genes are TRBV5-4 and TRBJ2-7, with D perhaps matching TRBD2 (7 bases). The CDR3 spans 16 residues. CDR1 is SGHNT, CDR2 YYREEE, per germline (reference sequence). V dropped 1 base and J dropped 0 bases, with 14 bases sitting between them. Here the CDR3 DNA reads TGTGCCAGCAGCTTGTCCTCGGGGGGCCGCTCCTACGAGCAGTACTTC. Amino acids: CASSLSSGGRSYEQYF.

The chain links TRBV2 to TRBJ2-5; 12 bases line up with TRBD2. The CDR3 totals 15 residues. In germline, CDR1 is SNHLY, CDR2 FYNNEI. The V segment lost 4 bases and the J segment 7 bases; nucleotides outside the gene matches: 7. The chain's CDR3 is CASSASSGRAGTQYF. The DNA of the CDR3 is TGTGCCAGCAGTGCCTCTAGCGGGAGGGCCGGGACCCAGTACTTC.

The chain recombines TRBV7-2 with TRBJ1-5; TRBD1 agrees at 7 bases. V was pared by 5 bases and J by 0 bases, with 4 bases of the junction left unmatched. CDR1 and CDR2 (germline): SGHTA, FQGNSA. The CDR3 length is 15 residues. The CDR3 DNA reads as TGTGCCAGCAGCCCTGACAGGGATAGCAATCAGCCCCAGCATTTT. This sequence encodes CASSPDRDSNQPQHF.

This sequence joins TRBV19 and TRBJ1-1; TRBD1 matches 10 bases. Germline lookup yields CDR1 LNHDA and CDR2 SQIVND (reference sequence). With V trimmed by 11 bases and J by 6 bases, 24 bases remained unmatched. This CDR3 is built from 18 residues. DNA of the CDR3: TGTGCCCAGATCCACCCCGGACGGGGACAGGGGCGTGGGGCTGAAGCTTTCTTT. It translates to CAQIHPGRGQGRGAEAFF.

V gene TRBV25-1 combines with J gene TRBJ2-6, with a tentative D call TRBD2 (5 bases). The V end lost 1 base, the J end lost 0 bases, and 13 bases lay between the germline ends. Germline V gene lookup returns CDR1 MGHDK and CDR2 SYGVNS. This CDR3 contains 18 residues. The CDR3 sequence: CASSESRRPFSGANVLTF. CDR3 DNA sequence: TGTGCCAGCAGTGAATCCCGGAGGCCCTTCTCTGGGGCCAACGTCCTGACTTTC. Combining the CDR3 with reference TRBV25-1 and TRBJ2-6 gives the whole variable domain EADIYQTPRYLVIGTGKKITLECSQTMGHDKMYWYQQDPGMELHLIHYSYGVNSTEKGDLSSESTVSRIRTEHFPLTLESARPSHTSQYLCASSESRRPFSGANVLTFGAGSRLTVL.

The rearrangement uses TRBV18 and TRBJ2-5, with a weak D call TRBD1 (6 bases). Per germline, CDR1 KGHSH and CDR2 LQKENI. Trimming shortened V by 6 bases and J by 1 base, and 12 bases separated the two germline ends. This CDR3 is 14 amino acids long. The CDR3 is CASSQDSLQETQYF. The DNA for the CDR3 is TGTGCCAGCTCGCAGGACAGCCTCCAAGAGACCCAGTACTTC.

This clone came up once. This chain links TRBV5-1 with TRBJ2-3; 9 bases are a match to TRBD2. This CDR3 is built from 15 residues. Trimming removed 2 bases from V and 4 bases from J; junction bases left unmatched: 5. Germline CDR1 and CDR2: SGHRS and YFSETQ. The CDR3 nucleotides are TGCGCCAGCAGCTTAGGCGGGGGGGCTGCAGATACGCAGTATTTT. It translates to CASSLGGGAADTQYF.

The J gene is TRBJ1-1, the V gene TRBV4-3; TRBD1 agrees at 7 bases. Germline V lookup: CDR1 LGHNA, CDR2 YSLEER. The CDR3 is 15 amino acids. V gave up 2 bases and J gave up 4 bases; unmatched junction bases: 7. The CDR3 loop reads CASSQLTGAATEAFF. DNA of the CDR3: TGCGCCAGCAGCCAACTAACAGGGGCGGCCACTGAAGCTTTCTTT.

This chain joins TRBV27 and TRBJ1-4; D is possibly TRBD1 (5 bases). V lost 5 bases and J 8 bases, leaving 9 bases between the germline ends. The CDR3 extends over 12 amino acids. Per the germline V gene, CDR1 is MNHEY and CDR2 is SMNVEV (reference sequence). DNA for the CDR3: TGTGCCAGCAGTGGTGGGGGGGAAAAACTGTTTTTT. Protein: CASSGGGEKLFF.

The chain links TRBV2 to TRBJ1-6; D is uncertain. CDR1 SNHLY and CDR2 FYNNEI come from the germline V gene. The CDR3 length is 17 residues. Trimming removed 3 bases from V and 8 bases from J, with 20 bases in between. CDR3: CASSDRVSAQVYSPLHF. The CDR3 coding sequence is TGTGCCAGCAGTGATCGGGTGTCGGCACAAGTCTATTCACCCCTCCACTTT.

The genes are TRBV7-2 and TRBJ2-3; TRBD2 agrees at 12 bases. V lost 6 bases, J lost 4 bases, and 8 bases stayed unmatched. Germline values: CDR1 SGHTA, CDR2 FQGNSA. This CDR3 comprises 16 residues. The CDR3 DNA is TGTGCCAGCAGTTCTAGCGGGGGGGTGGTGGCAGATACGCAGTATTTT. This gives the protein CASSSSGGVVADTQYF.

The J gene is TRBJ1-1, the V gene TRBV2; D ambiguous. Germline V CDR1 and CDR2: SNHLY, FYNNEI. This CDR3 is 13 amino acids long. Trimming took off 2 bases at V and 3 bases at J, with 7 bases between the two ends. Here the CDR3 DNA reads TGTGCCAGCAGTGAATACGGGGACACTGAAGCTTTCTTT. It codes for CASSEYGDTEAFF.

The chain couples TRBV6-4 to TRBJ1-6; D not resolved. V lost 6 bases and J lost 4, with 7 bases in between. Germline loops: CDR1 MRHNA, CDR2 SNTAGT. The CDR3 consists of 13 residues. The CDR3 nucleotides read TGTGCCAGCAGCTCTGAGTATAATTCACCCCTCCACTTT. Its protein is CASSSEYNSPLHF.

The chain joins TRBV7-9 to TRBJ1-1; the match to TRBD1 covers 7 bases. The CDR3 spans 14 residues. Per germline, CDR1 SEHNR and CDR2 FQNEAQ (reference sequence). V was clipped by 3 bases and J by 0 bases; unmatched bases: 1. CDR3 region: CASSLDRMNTEAFF. The CDR3 DNA reads TGTGCCAGCAGCTTGGACAGGATGAACACTGAAGCTTTCTTT.

V is TRBV13 and J is TRBJ2-7, with 11 nucleotides matching TRBD2. The germline V gene has CDR1 PRHDT and CDR2 FYEKMQ (reference sequence). The V gene end was trimmed by 3 bases and the J gene end by 3 bases; junction bases not matched to a gene: 4. There are 15 residues in the CDR3. This CDR3 is CASSFFTSGSYEQYF. As DNA, the CDR3 is TGTGCCAGCAGCTTTTTTACTAGCGGGAGCTACGAGCAGTACTTC.